These 9 T cell receptor beta chains were sequenced from one sample in a study of blood T cells in healthy people across ages. The second PCR ran about 6 to 12 cycles with a sample-barcoded 5' primer and J-beta primers. One entry per CDR3 protein, called by TCRdb with MiXCR from the 5' RACE reads. This sample has about 1.5 million distinct CDR3 sequences, with about 45% found just once. The specimen was blood. Receptors originate from a young woman in good health.

The rearrangement joins TRBV18 to TRBJ2-3; D is uncertain. In germline, CDR1 is KGHSH, CDR2 LQKENI. V was shortened by 0 bases and J by 6 bases, with 7 bases between the two germline ends. This CDR3 contains 13 residues. The CDR3 DNA reads as TGTGCCAGCTCACCACCGTGGAAGGATACGCAGTATTTT. It specifies CASSPPWKDTQYF.

A few counts support this clonotype. The V call is TRBV6-6, the J call TRBJ1-1; possible D gene TRBD1, 6 bases. The germline gives CDR1 MNHNY, CDR2 SVGAGI (reference sequence). V lost 2 bases and J lost 1, with 8 bases in between. CDR3 length equals 14 residues. The CDR3 DNA is TGTGCCAGCAGTTACGAGGGGGGGAACACTGAAGCTTTCTTT. Its protein product is CASSYEGGNTEAFF.

The V gene is TRBV7-9, the J gene TRBJ2-7; no firm D call. Germline CDR1 reads SEHNR; CDR2 reads FQNEAQ (reference sequence). Trimming stripped 5 bases from V and 7 bases from J, with 21 bases between. The CDR3 consists of 15 residues. DNA of the CDR3: TGTGCCAGCAGCCATCTGGCGCCAACCCACGGAGAGCAGTACTTC. Its protein is CASSHLAPTHGEQYF. The full variable domain, in which reference TRBV7-9 and TRBJ2-7 provide the parts outside the CDR3, is DTGVSQNPRHKITKRGQNVTFRCDPISEHNRLYWYRQTLGQGPEFLTYFQNEAQLEKSRLLSDRFSAERPKGSFSTLEIQRTEQGDSAMYLCASSHLAPTHGEQYFGPGTRLTVT.

For the CDR3, the DNA is TGTGCCAGCAGCTTAGGCGTGGTTGGCACAGATACGCAGTATTTT. Residues: CASSLGVVGTDTQYF. The chain employs TRBV7-2 and TRBJ2-3; D remains ambiguous. The V gene lost 1 base and the J gene lost 1 base, with 9 bases spanning the gap. Germline CDR1 SGHTA, CDR2 FQGNSA. This CDR3 has 15 amino acids.

CDR3 DNA sequence: TGTGCCAGCAGTGGTAGCAGCTTGAGCACTGAAGCTTTCTTT. Translated: CASSGSSLSTEAFF. The gene calls are TRBV12-3 or TRBV12-4 and TRBJ1-1; no clear D. Trimming took 5 bases from V and 4 from J, leaving 14 bases between them. CDR3 length: 14 residues.

This clonotype has only a few counts. The chain has TRBV6-2 or TRBV6-3 and TRBJ2-7; D is possibly TRBD1 or TRBD2 (5 bases each). The CDR3 consists of 12 residues. V lost 10 bases and J 2 bases, leaving 12 bases between the germline ends. Germline V gene lookup returns CDR1 MNHEY and CDR2 SVGEGT. This CDR3 is CATRDQTYEQYF. In DNA, the CDR3 is TGTGCCACCCGGGACCAGACCTACGAGCAGTACTTC.

The chain carries TRBV12-3 or TRBV12-4 and TRBJ2-3, with D possibly matching TRBD2 (5 bases). The CDR3 covers 16 residues. V was cut by 5 bases and J by 7 bases, with 22 bases left in between. CDR3 in DNA: TGTGCCAGCAGTCTCTCCGCGGGTTCCGACCCAAATACGCAGTATTTT. Translating it yields CASSLSAGSDPNTQYF.

The chain is built from TRBV6-5 and TRBJ2-5, with D possibly TRBD1 on 6 matching bases. Germline V CDR1 and CDR2: MNHEY, SVGAGI. With 6 bases removed from V and 2 bases from J, the gap between germline ends came to 13 bases. This CDR3 spans 14 amino acids. The CDR3 loop reads CASRSLTGQETQYF. The CDR3 bases are TGTGCCAGCAGATCTCTGACAGGTCAAGAGACCCAGTACTTC.

The V gene is TRBV6-2 or TRBV6-3, the J gene TRBJ1-1, with D unclear. V gave up 4 bases and J gave up 0 bases, with 6 bases separating them. Germline lookup yields CDR1 MNHEY and CDR2 SVGEGT. The CDR3 is 13 residues long. The CDR3 here is CASSLIMNTEAFF. The CDR3 nucleotides are TGTGCCAGCAGTTTGATCATGAACACTGAAGCTTTCTTT.